The 14 T cell receptor beta chains below were found in one sample sequenced in a study of T cell clones after liver transplantation. Some clones are missing from TCRdb's copy, which holds only in-frame ones; the method was immunoSEQ multiplex PCR. Here the sample spans 45,000 to 60,000 clones, about 86% being singletons. The starting material was CD8+ T cells from blood, obtained 12 months after liver transplant. The source of these receptors is a human patient who received a liver transplant. Some T cells may be supplied by the graft donor.

The chain is built from TRBV6-1 and TRBJ2-7; D is perhaps TRBD1 (6 bases). Trimming took off 7 bases at V and 4 bases at J, with 20 bases between the two ends. This CDR3 has 15 amino acids. Germline values: CDR1 MNHNS, CDR2 SASEGT. Here the CDR3 reads CASMGRLGTPYEQYF. DNA for the CDR3: TGTGCCAGCATGGGAAGGTTGGGGACACCTTACGAGCAGTACTTC.

This clone was found once. This rearrangement joins TRBV5-6 to TRBJ1-1, with a tentative D call TRBD1 (5 bases). Per germline, CDR1 SGHDT and CDR2 YYEEEE. Trimming shortened V by 2 bases and J by 6 bases, and 8 bases separated the two germline ends. This CDR3 is 12 amino acids long. For the CDR3, the DNA is TGTGCCAGCAGCTTCAGCAGGGCTGAAGCTTTCTTT. Protein sequence: CASSFSRAEAFF.

CDR3 sequence reads: CASSQGGQTYEQYF. CDR3 DNA: TGCGCCAGCAGCCAAGGGGGACAGACTTACGAGCAGTACTTC. J is TRBJ2-7 and V is TRBV4-1, with 7 bases that match TRBD1. The V gene's germline CDR1 is MGHRA and CDR2 YSYEKL. V was pared by 1 base and J by 4 bases, with 4 bases of the junction left unmatched. The CDR3 runs 14 residues.

J is TRBJ2-7 and V is TRBV5-1; possibly TRBD1 for D (5 bases). The CDR3 is 15 amino acids. The ends were cut back, 4 bases at V and 1 base at J, with 15 bases in the middle. Germline CDR1 and CDR2: SGHRS and YFSETQ. The CDR3 protein is CASSLDSRPSYEQYF. The CDR3 DNA reads TGCGCCAGCAGCCTCGACAGCCGCCCTTCCTACGAGCAGTACTTC.

The chain links TRBV7-8 to TRBJ1-2; no clear D gene. Trimming took off 5 bases at V and 13 bases at J, with 14 bases between the two ends. The CDR3 runs to 11 residues. Germline loops: CDR1 SGHVS, CDR2 FQNEAQ. The CDR3 protein is CASSGTAIFTF. The CDR3 DNA is TGTGCCAGCAGCGGTACGGCTATTTTCACCTTC.

J is TRBJ2-1 and V is TRBV2; TRBD2 agrees at 7 bases. Germline V gives CDR1 SNHLY, CDR2 FYNNEI. V trimming: 8 bases; J trimming: 8 bases; junction bases outside the gene matches: 6. The CDR3 is 12 residues long. CDR3 in amino acids: CASVRGGYEQFF. In DNA form, the CDR3 reads TGTGCCAGCGTGCGGGGAGGGTATGAGCAGTTCTTC.

V usage is TRBV11-2 and J usage is TRBJ2-7, with unresolved D. Trimming removed 5 bases from V and 2 bases from J, with 1 base in between. The germline gives CDR1 SGHAT, CDR2 FQNNGV. The CDR3 contains 10 residues. CDR3 protein: CASSAYEQYF. CDR3 DNA sequence: TGTGCCAGCAGCGCCTACGAGCAGTACTTC.

The chain combines TRBV19 with TRBJ2-7; D call uncertain. Germline-derived CDR1 and CDR2 are LNHDA and SQIVND (reference sequence). V was shortened by 2 bases and J by 1 base, with 12 bases between the two germline ends. This CDR3 is 15 amino acids long. CDR3 coding DNA: TGTGCCAGTAGTATAACGACCGGACCTTCCTACGAGCAGTACTTC. Translation: CASSITTGPSYEQYF.

This clone showed up just once. This sequence joins TRBV7-9 and TRBJ2-1, with D possibly matching TRBD1 (6 bases). V dropped 6 bases and J dropped 0 bases, with 15 bases sitting between them. CDR1 SEHNR and CDR2 FQNEAQ come from the germline V gene (reference sequence). This CDR3 has 16 amino acids. DNA for the CDR3: TGTGCCAGCAGTCCCAGGGGTCCCAGCTCCTACAATGAGCAGTTCTTC. Its translation: CASSPRGPSSYNEQFF.

The chain's CDR3 is CSVGKNTEAFF. Here the CDR3 DNA reads TGCAGCGTTGGGAAGAACACTGAAGCTTTCTTT. The J gene is TRBJ1-1, the V gene TRBV29-1, with D hard to call. Looked up from germline, CDR1 is SQVTM and CDR2 is ANQGSEA. The CDR3 has 11 residues. V was trimmed by 4 bases and J by 1 base, leaving 4 bases between them.

V usage is TRBV5-8 and J usage is TRBJ2-5; weak D call: TRBD2 (6 bases). Germline V CDR1 and CDR2: SGHTS, YDEGEE. Trimming cost V 0 bases and J 5 bases, with 8 bases left between them. CDR3 size: 13 residues. The CDR3 sequence is CASSLDGGETQYF. The CDR3 DNA sequence: TGTGCCAGCAGCTTGGATGGGGGGGAGACCCAGTACTTC.

V is TRBV11-2 and J is TRBJ1-5; a weak D match, TRBD1 (6 bases). Between the trimmed V and J ends, which lost 5 bases and 0 bases, there was a span of 17 bases. The CDR3 is 17 residues long. Germline V lookup: CDR1 SGHAT, CDR2 FQNNGV. The CDR3 is CASSPRGQPYSNQPQHF. The CDR3 region has the DNA TGTGCCAGCAGCCCCCGTGGACAGCCTTATAGCAATCAGCCCCAGCATTTT. Full variable domain (rest looked up from reference TRBV11-2 and TRBJ1-5): EAGVAQSPRYKIIEKRQSVAFWCNPISGHATLYWYQQILGQGPKLLIQFQNNGVVDDSQLPKDRFSAERLKGVDSTLKIQPAKLEDSAVYLCASSPRGQPYSNQPQHFGDGTRLSIL.

The rearrangement uses TRBV5-1 and TRBJ2-3; D not resolved. Deletions cut 5 bases from V and 5 bases from J, with 12 bases between. Germline loops: CDR1 SGHRS, CDR2 YFSETQ. The CDR3 length is 13 residues. For the CDR3, the DNA is TGCGCCAGCAGGGGCACTGGGCGAGATACGCAGTATTTT. Translated, it gives CASRGTGRDTQYF.

The V call is TRBV19, the J call TRBJ1-2; unclear D gene. The CDR3 contains 13 residues. Trimming removed 6 bases at V and 1 base at J, with 9 bases between. Germline CDR1 is LNHDA and CDR2 is SQIVND (reference sequence). The CDR3 sequence: CASSLAYNYGYTF. Here the CDR3 DNA reads TGTGCCAGTAGCCTCGCTTATAACTATGGCTACACCTTC.